Listed here are 28 T cell receptor beta chains from one sample, sequenced in a study of control samples from healthy donors and cancer patients. This table comes from immunoSEQ multiplex PCR, and its TCRdb copy is limited to in-frame clones, with some not included. The table lists 95,000 to 100,000 clones, roughly 82% of them singletons, with roughly 2% in the top ten. The sequenced material came from blood. The receptors were gathered from a man in his 60s in good health.

Points on this clone: This sample includes further DNA sequences coding for the same CDR3. The chain uses TRBV19 and TRBJ1-4; D is perhaps TRBD1 (5 bases). Trimming took 4 bases from V and 5 from J, leaving 11 bases between them. The CDR3 contains 14 residues. Germline V CDR1 and CDR2: LNHDA, SQIVND (reference sequence). The CDR3 DNA follows: TGTGCCAGTAGTAAGACCGGGGGAAATGAAAAACTGTTTTTT. Translating gives CASSKTGGNEKLFF.

CDR3 nucleotide sequence: TGTGCCAGCAGCCAATGGGGAAAGCGGGAGGGGGGTTACAATGAGCAGTTCTTC. Translation: CASSQWGKREGGYNEQFF. V and J are TRBV3-1 (or the pseudogene TRBV3-2) and TRBJ2-1; TRBD2 matches 10 bases. V lost 2 bases to trimming and J lost 4 bases; unmatched junction nucleotides: 11. The germline gives CDR1 LGHDT, CDR2 YNNKEL (reference sequence). The CDR3 totals 18 residues.

The chain links TRBV5-8 to TRBJ1-1, with D tentatively TRBD1 (6 bases). Germline V gives CDR1 SGHTS, CDR2 YDEGEE. V shed 4 bases and J shed 1 base, with 14 bases lying between them. The CDR3 has 15 residues. The CDR3 protein is CASSRQGTKNTEAFF. The CDR3 bases are TGTGCCAGCAGCCGTCAGGGGACAAAGAACACTGAAGCTTTCTTT.

This chain connects TRBV9 to TRBJ2-1, with D tentatively TRBD1 or TRBD2 (7 bases each). Germline CDR1 SGDLS, CDR2 YYNGEE. The CDR3 is 15 amino acids. V shed 5 bases and J shed 9 bases, with 21 bases lying between them. CDR3 nucleotide sequence: TGTGCCAGCAGTCCAGGGGGGGCGTATCTCCCTGAGCAGTTCTTC. Its protein product is CASSPGGAYLPEQFF.

This chain uses TRBV12-3 or TRBV12-4 with TRBJ2-7, with D unresolved. CDR3 length: 13 residues. Deletions cut 2 bases from V and 3 bases from J, with 8 bases between. DNA for the CDR3: TGTGCCAGCAGTTTACAGTCCGACTACGAGCAGTACTTC. As protein: CASSLQSDYEQYF.

This clone occurred a few times. The chain links TRBV6-1 to TRBJ1-1; D remains ambiguous. CDR3 length: 14 amino acids. V dropped 3 bases and J dropped 8 bases, with 16 bases sitting between them. Germline CDR1 reads MNHNS; CDR2 reads SASEGT. This CDR3 is CASSDGQLRTEAFF. The CDR3 nucleotides read TGTGCCAGCAGTGATGGGCAGCTACGTACGGAAGCTTTCTTT.

The rearrangement joins TRBV5-7 to TRBJ2-2; 13 nucleotides line up with TRBD2. TRBV5-7 is given ORF status, its function remaining uncertain. J gave up 5 bases and V 0 bases, and 4 bases lay outside the gene matches. The CDR3 spans 17 residues. The CDR3 spells CASSLGLAGGSTGELFF. In nucleotides, the CDR3 is TGTGCCAGCAGCTTGGGACTAGCGGGAGGAAGTACCGGGGAGCTGTTTTTT.

The DNA for the CDR3 is TGTGCCAGCAGCCAACAGACAGGGCTGGGTCAGCCCCAGCATTTT. Its translation: CASSQQTGLGQPQHF. The J gene is TRBJ1-5, the V gene TRBV7-8, with TRBD1 matching over 7 bases. Germline V gene sequence: CDR1 SGHVS, CDR2 FQNEAQ. CDR3 size: 15 residues. The V gene end was trimmed by 5 bases and the J gene end by 6 bases; junction bases not matched to a gene: 10.

This clone was detected only a few times. The chain employs TRBV3-1 (or the pseudogene TRBV3-2) and TRBJ2-2; D remains unclear. The V gene's germline CDR1 is LGHDT and CDR2 YNNKEL (reference sequence). CDR3 size: 15 residues. Trimming took 1 base from V and 2 from J, leaving 8 bases between them. CDR3 nucleotide sequence: TGTGCCAGCAGCCAAGTGGCTACCAACACCGGGGAGCTGTTTTTT. It is translated as CASSQVATNTGELFF.

The rearrangement joins TRBV28 to TRBJ1-6, with 10 bases aligning to TRBD1. CDR1 and CDR2 (germline): MDHEN, SYDVKM. The V segment lost 7 bases and the J segment 8 bases; nucleotides outside the gene matches: 8. This CDR3 has 15 amino acids. The CDR3 bases are TGTGCCAGCACCTCCTTTGGGACAGGGGATTCACCCCTCCACTTT. It yields the protein CASTSFGTGDSPLHF.

This sequence joins TRBV13 and TRBJ2-7, with D unclear. Germline V gene sequence: CDR1 PRHDT, CDR2 FYEKMQ (reference sequence). The ends were cut back, 0 bases at V and 3 bases at J, with 6 bases in the middle. The CDR3 consists of 13 residues. CDR3 in DNA: TGTGCCAGCAGCTTAGGCGGGCTCTACGAGCAGTACTTC. It specifies CASSLGGLYEQYF.

The table lists this clone with a few counts. The chain uses TRBV6-1 and TRBJ1-4, with D possibly TRBD1 on 6 matching bases. Germline lookup yields CDR1 MNHNS and CDR2 SASEGT. The CDR3 spans 16 residues. Trimming pared 2 bases from V and 7 bases from J, leaving 17 bases between. DNA for the CDR3: TGTGCCAGCAGTGAACTTGGGGGGGCGGGCGGTGAAAAACTGTTTTTT. This translates into CASSELGGAGGEKLFF.

The CDR3 sequence: CASSPGRVRYEQYF. The CDR3 nucleotides are TGTGCCAGTAGCCCGGGCAGGGTAAGGTACGAGCAGTACTTC. This sequence joins TRBV19 and TRBJ2-7; possible D gene TRBD1, 5 bases. CDR1 LNHDA and CDR2 SQIVND come from the germline V gene (reference sequence). The CDR3 is made up of 14 amino acids. Trimming took off 6 bases at V and 4 bases at J, with 16 bases between the two ends.

The chain combines TRBV6-5 with TRBJ1-2, with no clear D. V dropped 2 bases and J dropped 7 bases, with 11 bases sitting between them. CDR3 size: 13 residues. In germline, CDR1 is MNHEY, CDR2 SVGAGI. The CDR3 reads CASSYAGWAGYTF. In DNA, the CDR3 is TGTGCCAGCAGTTACGCGGGGTGGGCTGGCTACACCTTC.

V usage is TRBV15 and J usage is TRBJ2-3; 11 bases fit TRBD2. In germline, CDR1 is LNHNV, CDR2 YYDKDF (reference sequence). The CDR3 spans 16 residues. V dropped 0 bases and J dropped 6; count of bases not matched to a gene: 5. The CDR3 region is CATSREASGGWDTQYF. The CDR3 nucleotides are TGTGCCACCAGCAGAGAGGCTAGCGGGGGGTGGGATACGCAGTATTTT.

The gene calls are TRBV9 and TRBJ2-7; 11 nucleotides align to TRBD1. Losses at the gene ends were 2 bases for V and 4 bases for J; bases not matched to a gene: 5. The CDR3 is 15 residues long. Germline loops: CDR1 SGDLS, CDR2 YYNGEE. The CDR3 spells CASSVTGTGGYEQYF. In DNA form, the CDR3 reads TGTGCCAGCAGCGTCACCGGGACAGGGGGATACGAGCAGTACTTC.

This chain joins TRBV3-1 (or the pseudogene TRBV3-2) and TRBJ2-3, with 7 nucleotides matching TRBD1. V shed 1 base and J 2 bases; nucleotides not matched to a gene: 3. There are 15 residues in the CDR3. Germline CDR1 is LGHDT and CDR2 is YNNKEL (reference sequence). The CDR3 region is CASSQGDRNTDTQYF. Here the CDR3 DNA reads TGTGCCAGCAGCCAAGGGGACAGAAACACAGATACGCAGTATTTT.

The J gene is TRBJ1-1, the V gene TRBV13; no clear D gene. This CDR3 region has 13 residues. With 3 bases removed from V and 7 bases from J, the gap between germline ends came to 12 bases. The germline CDR1 and CDR2 sequences are PRHDT and FYEKMQ (reference sequence). The CDR3 nucleotides are TGTGCCAGCAGCTTCGGACCGACCCGTGAAGCTTTCTTT. Protein sequence: CASSFGPTREAFF.

The chain couples TRBV27 to TRBJ2-7; TRBD2 matches at 7 bases. The V and J ends lost 8 bases and 3 bases, in that order; junction bases with no gene match: 4. The V gene's germline CDR1 is MNHEY and CDR2 SMNVEV (reference sequence). The CDR3 is made up of 12 amino acids. The CDR3 is CASGRGYYEQYF. CDR3 DNA sequence: TGTGCCAGCGGGAGGGGCTACTACGAGCAGTACTTC.

This chain uses TRBV19 with TRBJ1-1, with no clear D. The germline gives CDR1 LNHDA, CDR2 SQIVND (reference sequence). V was cut by 5 bases and J by 3 bases, with 13 bases left in between. The CDR3 is 14 amino acids. DNA of the CDR3: TGTGCCAGTAGTCCTCAGAGGTGGGACACTGAAGCTTTCTTT. Protein: CASSPQRWDTEAFF.

This clone was observed a single time. The chain links TRBV11-3 to TRBJ1-1; D gene unclear. V was pared by 2 bases and J by 7 bases, with 11 bases between. CDR3 length equals 13 residues. The germline V gene encodes CDR1 SGHNT and CDR2 YENEEA. The CDR3 loop is CASSLNPGSEAFF. The DNA of the CDR3 is TGTGCCAGCAGCTTAAATCCGGGCAGTGAAGCTTTCTTT.

V gene TRBV30 combines with J gene TRBJ2-5, with 9 bases lining up with TRBD2. The trim removed 0 bases at V and 5 bases at J, leaving 10 bases unmatched. Looked up from germline, CDR1 is GTSNPN and CDR2 is SVGIG (reference sequence). CDR3 length: 16 amino acids. This CDR3 reads CAWSVLQRGEPETQYF. The CDR3 nucleotides read TGTGCCTGGAGTGTACTCCAGCGGGGGGAACCGGAGACCCAGTACTTC.

The chain combines TRBV7-9 with TRBJ2-1; D may be TRBD2 (6 bases). The ends were cut back, 0 bases at V and 8 bases at J, with 17 bases in the middle. The CDR3 has 16 residues. CDR1 is SEHNR and CDR2 is FQNEAQ in the germline V gene (reference sequence). The CDR3 spells CASSLARSTSLDEQFF. CDR3 nucleotide sequence: TGTGCCAGCAGCTTAGCTCGGTCGACTAGTCTCGATGAGCAGTTCTTC.

This sequence joins TRBV19 and TRBJ2-5, with D possibly matching TRBD2 (5 bases). Trimming cost V 4 bases and J 2 bases, with 14 bases left between them. The CDR3 consists of 15 residues. Per the germline V gene, CDR1 is LNHDA and CDR2 is SQIVND (reference sequence). CDR3 sequence (DNA): TGTGCCAGTAGTAATCAGCGGAACGCTCAAGAGACCCAGTACTTC. Amino acids: CASSNQRNAQETQYF. Based on the CDR3 plus reference TRBV19 and TRBJ2-5, the full variable domain is DGGITQSPKYLFRKEGQNVTLSCEQNLNHDAMYWYRQDPGQGLRLIYYSQIVNDFQKGDIAEGYSVSREKKESFPLTVTSAQKNPTAFYLCASSNQRNAQETQYFGPGTRLLVL.

The rearrangement links TRBV4-2 to TRBJ2-5; TRBD2 matches at 8 bases. Germline CDR1 and CDR2: LGHNA and YNFKEQ. V shed 0 bases, J shed 2 bases, and the junction held 8 bases outside the gene matches. The CDR3 contains 17 residues. CDR3 in amino acids: CASSQDDSGDTQETQYF. The CDR3, as DNA: TGTGCCAGCAGCCAAGATGATAGCGGGGATACTCAAGAGACCCAGTACTTC.

The chain employs TRBV27 and TRBJ1-1, with D possibly matching TRBD1 (6 bases). From germline, CDR1 is MNHEY and CDR2 SMNVEV (reference sequence). V lost 3 bases and J lost 5, with 10 bases in between. The CDR3 contains 13 residues. As DNA, the CDR3 is TGTGCCAGCAGTTTCAACAGGGTGACTGAAGCTTTCTTT. Its translation is CASSFNRVTEAFF.

The chain joins TRBV6-5 to TRBJ1-5, with a possible D match to TRBD1 (6 bases). Trimming cost V 6 bases and J 7 bases, with 10 bases left between them. The germline V gene has CDR1 MNHEY and CDR2 SVGAGI. The CDR3 is made up of 12 amino acids. In DNA form, the CDR3 reads TGTGCCAGCAGCACCAGGGGCCAGCCCCAGCATTTT. Its translation is CASSTRGQPQHF.

The J gene is TRBJ2-1, the V gene TRBV7-3, with 7 bases that match TRBD1. The CDR3 covers 15 residues. The V gene's germline CDR1 is SGHTA and CDR2 FQGTGA. The trim removed 5 bases at V and 8 bases at J, leaving 12 bases unmatched. CDR3 loop: CASSATGIQGDEQFF. CDR3 DNA: TGTGCCAGCAGCGCGACAGGGATTCAAGGCGATGAGCAGTTCTTC.